The clone carrying this TCR beta chain was recorded many times. Sequencing libraries for TCR beta were prepared with iRepertoire HTBI primers and Arm-PCR of CDR3 regions. TCRdb ran MiXCR on the multiplex PCR reads and lists one entry per CDR3 protein. The top ten hold under 25% of the sample, which has about 400,000 distinct CDR3 sequences, roughly 20% seen once. This entry belongs to a study of regulatory T cells in long-lasting Graves disease. Time point reported: persistent/refractory GD, antithyroid drugs over 5 years with positive TRAb. PBMC RNA was the source of the TCR library. The CDR3 contains 16 residues. Trimming removed 2 bases from V and 5 bases from J, with 16 bases in between. Germline CDR1 SGHTA, CDR2 FQGNSA.

This chain connects TRBV7-2 to TRBJ1-5, with D possibly being TRBD1 (6 bases). The origin of this receptor is a female donor with Graves disease. The sequencing used peripheral blood mononuclear cells (PBMCs), collected when the disease was refractory, from a patient treated with antithyroid drugs. The DNA for the CDR3 is TGTGCCAGCAGCTTAAGTCAGGGGATGGGCCATCAGCCCCAGCATTTT. This codes for CASSLSQGMGHQPQHF.